Following are 4 T cell receptor beta chains from one sample sequenced in a study of cytomegalovirus exposure and HLA in healthy donors. 60 Vbeta and 13 Jbeta primers were used in PCR. Profiling relied on immunoSEQ multiplex PCR, and the TCRdb table lists in-frame clones only, not all of them. The sample contains 110,000 or so clones, approximately 8% of which appear only once. Specimen: PBMCs. The receptors were sampled from a woman aged 40 to 50 in good health and CMV-seropositive.

The genes are TRBV4-1 and TRBJ2-1; 9 nucleotides align to TRBD1. The germline CDR1 and CDR2 sequences are MGHRA and YSYEKL. This CDR3 contains 16 residues. After removal of 3 bases from V and 4 bases from J, the junction contained 7 bases not matched to a gene. CDR3 sequence reads: CASSQATGQGYNEQFF. DNA of the CDR3: TGCGCCAGCAGCCAGGCGACGGGACAGGGATACAATGAGCAGTTCTTC.

This chain connects TRBV7-9 to TRBJ1-3, with a tentative D call TRBD1 (6 bases). CDR1 is SEHNR, CDR2 FQNEAQ, per germline (reference sequence). With 3 bases removed from V and 1 base from J, the gap between germline ends came to 16 bases. The CDR3 length is 17 residues. The CDR3 region has the DNA TGTGCCAGCAGCTTCCAGCCACCAGGGGCGTCTGGAAACACCATATATTTT. This encodes CASSFQPPGASGNTIYF. Full variable domain (outside the CDR3, taken from reference TRBV7-9 and TRBJ1-3): DTGVSQNPRHKITKRGQNVTFRCDPISEHNRLYWYRQTLGQGPEFLTYFQNEAQLEKSRLLSDRFSAERPKGSFSTLEIQRTEQGDSAMYLCASSFQPPGASGNTIYFGEGSWLTVV.

The gene calls are TRBV19 and TRBJ2-7, with D possibly TRBD2 on 6 matching bases. The CDR3 is 14 residues long. Germline V CDR1 and CDR2: LNHDA, SQIVND (reference sequence). V was trimmed by 3 bases and J by 3 bases, leaving 12 bases between them. CDR3 coding DNA: TGTGCCAGTAGTATGGGGACTTCTGGCTACGAGCAGTACTTC. It specifies CASSMGTSGYEQYF.

There are a few counts of this clone. The V call is TRBV2, the J call TRBJ2-5, with D possibly matching TRBD2 (5 bases). Germline loops: CDR1 SNHLY, CDR2 FYNNEI. The CDR3 has 12 amino acids. The germline V and J ends were trimmed by 10 bases and 1 base, with 10 bases remaining between them. The CDR3 DNA sequence: TGTGCCACAGAGGGAACCCAAGAGACCCAGTACTTC. It is translated as CATEGTQETQYF. The full variable domain, with the rest looked up from reference TRBV2 and TRBJ2-5, is EPEVTQTPSHQVTQMGQEVILRCVPISNHLYFYWYRQILGQKVEFLVSFYNNEISEKSEIFDDQFSVERPDGSNFTLKIRSTKLEDSAMYFCATEGTQETQYFGPGTRLLVL.